This T cell receptor (beta chain) was identified during a study of tissue T cells after allogeneic stem cell transplantation. Broader study findings: Sampling depth was limited, and the cohort was small and clinically varied. Few T cell clones were shared across patients, but motif clusters showed tissue-specific shared signatures. In patients and mice, blood and spleen missed much of tissue repertoire.

The CDR3 is 15 amino acids. J gave up 2 bases and V 0 bases, and 5 bases lay outside the gene matches. From germline, CDR1 is SGHSN and CDR2 HYEKVE. Remarks on this clone: Its antigen remains unknown. Mouse germline and gene names are used. The sequence runs out 1 residue before the end of the CDR3; the remainder is reconstructed from the germline J gene.

TCRdb's table, derived via immunoSEQ multiplex PCR, lists solely in-frame clones and lacks some. The data hold about 48,000 clones, with 65% to 85% observed a single time. The receptor was isolated from a pool of C57BL/6 mice in good health. The rearrangement joins TRBV12-1 to TRBJ1-2; 7 nucleotides line up with TRBD1. Sequenced: sorted cells pooled from one or two spleens. The DNA read from the CDR3 is TGTGCCAGCTCTCTCAATCCGGGACAGAACTCCGACTACACC. Amino acids: CASSLNPGQNSDYT. From start to end, the CDR3 is CASSLNPGQNSDYTF.